Below, 16 T cell receptor beta chains from the same sample are listed, as sequenced in a study of control samples from healthy donors and cancer patients. Generated by immunoSEQ multiplex PCR, the TCRdb table keeps only in-frame clones and is missing some. The sample has roughly 69,000 clones, 83% seen once. Specimen: blood. These receptor sequences come from a man in his 60s in good health.

V is TRBV4-3 and J is TRBJ2-1; possibly TRBD2 for D (6 bases). V shed 3 bases and J shed 1 base, with 16 bases lying between them. The CDR3 is made up of 17 amino acids. Germline CDR1 is LGHNA and CDR2 is YSLEER. CDR3 in amino acids: CASSQPLSSVSYNEQFF. CDR3 bases: TGCGCCAGCAGCCAGCCCCTCTCTAGCGTTTCCTACAATGAGCAGTTCTTC.

The rearrangement uses TRBV30 and TRBJ2-3; 7 bases fit TRBD2. From germline, CDR1 is GTSNPN and CDR2 SVGIG (reference sequence). This CDR3 has 14 residues. Trimming cost V 3 bases and J 4 bases; bases outside gene matches: 7. The CDR3 coding sequence is TGTGCCTGGAGAGCGGGATACGGCTCAGATACGCAGTATTTT. Translation: CAWRAGYGSDTQYF.

This chain joins TRBV5-8 and TRBJ1-5; 7 positions agree with TRBD1. Germline CDR1 SGHTS, CDR2 YDEGEE. V was pared by 4 bases and J by 3 bases, with 7 bases of the junction left unmatched. This CDR3 comprises 15 residues. CDR3 region: CASSEGTAINQPQHF. The CDR3 DNA reads as TGTGCCAGCAGCGAGGGGACAGCTATCAATCAGCCCCAGCATTTT. The whole variable domain, filled in from reference TRBV5-8 and TRBJ1-5, reads EAGVTQSPTHLIKTRGQQATLRCSPISGHTSVYWYQQALGLGLQFLLWYDEGEERNRGNFPPRFSGRQFPNYSSELNVNALELEDSALYLCASSEGTAINQPQHFGDGTRLSIL.

The chain joins TRBV7-9 to TRBJ2-1; TRBD2 agrees at 9 bases. V was pared by 1 base and J by 7 bases, with 8 bases of the junction left unmatched. The CDR3 has 16 residues. Germline V gives CDR1 SEHNR, CDR2 FQNEAQ (reference sequence). The CDR3 loop reads CASSLGDSGSRNEQFF. The CDR3 DNA follows: TGTGCCAGCAGCTTAGGTGATAGCGGGAGTAGGAATGAGCAGTTCTTC.

The CDR3 bases are TGTGCCAGCAGCCGGGTGACCTACGAGCAGTACTTC. This gives the protein CASSRVTYEQYF. The chain is built from TRBV7-9 and TRBJ2-7, with D unclear. The V end lost 5 bases, the J end lost 2 bases, and 7 bases lay between the germline ends. Per the germline V gene, CDR1 is SEHNR and CDR2 is FQNEAQ (reference sequence). The CDR3 covers 12 residues. The whole variable domain, filled in from reference TRBV7-9 and TRBJ2-7, reads DTGVSQNPRHKITKRGQNVTFRCDPISEHNRLYWYRQTLGQGPEFLTYFQNEAQLEKSRLLSDRFSAERPKGSFSTLEIQRTEQGDSAMYLCASSRVTYEQYFGPGTRLTVT.

The rearrangement joins TRBV28 to TRBJ1-2; D is possibly TRBD1 (6 bases). Germline CDR1 and CDR2: MDHEN and SYDVKM. The CDR3 runs 14 residues. V was shortened by 9 bases and J by 6 bases, with 20 bases between the two germline ends. CDR3 region: CASSLAGVVNGYTF. In nucleotides, the CDR3 is TGTGCCAGTTCTTTGGCAGGGGTCGTAAATGGCTACACCTTC.

J is TRBJ1-1 and V is TRBV20-1, with TRBD1 matching over 7 bases. The CDR3 contains 11 residues. Germline CDR1 and CDR2: DFQATT and SNEGSKA (reference sequence). V shed 6 bases and J 11 bases; nucleotides not matched to a gene: 9. CDR3 DNA sequence: TGCAGTGCCTTACGACAGGGCTGGGCTTTCTTT. Translated, it gives CSALRQGWAFF.

This clone is a singleton in its sample. V usage is TRBV7-6 and J usage is TRBJ2-1, with D tentatively TRBD1 (6 bases). From germline, CDR1 is SGHVS and CDR2 FNYEAQ. Trimming pared 5 bases from V and 6 bases from J, leaving 23 bases between. This CDR3 has 17 amino acids. In DNA form, the CDR3 reads TGTGCCAGCAGCCTAAACCCCAGGGTGGGGGCTAGCAATGAGCAGTTCTTC. Translating it yields CASSLNPRVGASNEQFF.

V gene TRBV30 combines with J gene TRBJ2-1; TRBD1 matches at 7 bases. This CDR3 contains 11 residues. V shed 2 bases and J 15 bases; nucleotides not matched to a gene: 7. Germline V lookup: CDR1 GTSNPN, CDR2 SVGIG (reference sequence). CDR3 sequence: CAWSIMAGGFF. DNA of the CDR3: TGTGCCTGGAGTATTATGGCAGGGGGGTTCTTC.

The chain links TRBV5-6 to TRBJ2-4; no firm D call. The CDR3 spans 13 residues. V lost 2 bases and J lost 5, with 8 bases in between. Germline V lookup: CDR1 SGHDT, CDR2 YYEEEE. The CDR3 loop reads CASSFETENIQYF. The CDR3 DNA reads as TGTGCCAGCAGCTTTGAAACAGAAAACATTCAGTACTTC.

V and J are TRBV24-1 and TRBJ1-5, with D maybe TRBD1 (6 bases). V was cut by 2 bases and J by 0 bases, with 16 bases left in between. The CDR3 is 18 amino acids. Germline V gene data show CDR1 as KGHDR and CDR2 as SFDVKD. In DNA, the CDR3 is TGTGCCACCAGTGATTCCTCCCGGGACACCTATAGCAATCAGCCCCAGCATTTT. It specifies CATSDSSRDTYSNQPQHF.

The chain joins TRBV7-9 to TRBJ1-5; 7 nucleotides line up with TRBD1. CDR1 and CDR2 from the germline V gene are SEHNR and FQNEAQ (reference sequence). Trimming at V came to 3 bases and at J to 3 bases, leaving 5 bases not matched to a gene. The CDR3 sequence is 15 residues long. CDR3 sequence (DNA): TGTGCCAGCAGCTTCTGGACAGGCTCCAATCAGCCCCAGCATTTT. Amino acids: CASSFWTGSNQPQHF.

The V and J genes are TRBV6-5 and TRBJ1-3; TRBD1 matches 9 bases. V trimming: 5 bases; J trimming: 3 bases; junction bases outside the gene matches: 5. The length of the CDR3 is 15 residues. CDR1 is MNHEY and CDR2 is SVGAGI in the germline V gene. CDR3 sequence reads: CASSRTGDNGNTIYF. CDR3 DNA sequence: TGTGCCAGCAGTCGGACAGGGGATAATGGAAACACCATATATTTT.

This chain joins TRBV5-6 and TRBJ1-2; D is ambiguous. Trimming stripped 3 bases from V and 7 bases from J, with 16 bases between. Germline lookup yields CDR1 SGHDT and CDR2 YYEEEE. The CDR3 sequence is 14 residues long. CDR3 in amino acids: CASSSVSGFGGYTF. In DNA form, the CDR3 reads TGTGCCAGCAGCTCCGTTTCTGGGTTCGGTGGCTACACCTTC.

The chain carries TRBV19 and TRBJ2-7; either TRBD1 or TRBD2 may supply D (6 bases each). The V gene lost 5 bases and the J gene lost 6 bases, with 20 bases spanning the gap. In germline, CDR1 is LNHDA, CDR2 SQIVND (reference sequence). The CDR3 covers 15 residues. Here the CDR3 DNA reads TGTGCCAGTAGTTTAGGGGGTCGGCGGGAACCCGAGCAGTACTTC. It specifies CASSLGGRREPEQYF.

The sample holds one count of this clone. The J gene is TRBJ1-5, the V gene TRBV28; TRBD1 matches at 9 bases. CDR3 length: 15 residues. With 5 bases clipped from V and 0 bases from J, the junction kept 2 bases outside the gene matches. Per the germline V gene, CDR1 is MDHEN and CDR2 is SYDVKM. CDR3 DNA sequence: TGTGCCAGCAGTACAGGGGGCTTTAGCAATCAGCCCCAGCATTTT. Protein product: CASSTGGFSNQPQHF.